A selection of T cell receptor beta chains follows, all from one sample in a study of CD8 T cells in Susac syndrome. MiXCR, run by TCRdb on the immunoSEQ multiplex PCR reads, gives a single entry per CDR3 protein. The repertoire holds some 260,000 distinct CDR3 sequences, with around 95% as singletons. The sample taken for sequencing was CD4+ T cells from PBMCs. The receptors stem from a human donor with multiple sclerosis. Each CDR3 is given with its conserved first and last residue.

V gene,J gene,CDR3 protein
TRBV12-3/TRBV12-4,TRBJ1-1,CASSPDPFKGAFF
TRBV27,TRBJ2-3,CASRLRGTLTDTQYF
TRBV14,TRBJ2-1,CASSQFQGGYNEQFF
TRBV24-1,TRBJ2-3,CATSDLKGGTDTQYF
TRBV20-1,TRBJ1-4,CSARLTGRTTEKLFF
TRBV11-1,TRBJ1-6,CASSNTGTGESPLHF
TRBV4-1,TRBJ2-2,CASSSRSFNTGELFF
TRBV29-1,TRBJ2-5,CSVLAGQETQYF
TRBV4-1,TRBJ1-5,CASSQVRGQPQHF
TRBV6-5,TRBJ2-5,CASRQQGRETQYF
TRBV5-1,TRBJ2-1,CASSSGTTGGNEQFF
TRBV20-1,TRBJ2-3,CSAREGSVSTDTQYF
TRBV29-1,TRBJ2-5,CSVRRREGETQYF
TRBV9,TRBJ2-1,CASSVAAGSSYNEQFF
TRBV5-1,TRBJ2-5,CASSNHRGGKTQYF
TRBV24-1,TRBJ1-5,CATSDLGAQGPQHF
TRBV20-1,TRBJ1-6,CSAYASSPLHF
TRBV6-6,TRBJ1-5,CASSYGDRLARPQHF
TRBV5-1,TRBJ1-3,CASSLEGRTSGNTIYF
TRBV6-5,TRBJ2-7,CASSYDVLGEQYF
TRBV29-1,TRBJ2-2,CSVASGLDTGELFF
TRBV6-1,TRBJ1-3,CASGENSLSGNTIYF